This TCR beta chain originates from a study of PD-L1 blockade in urothelial cancer. As for the study in general: Among blood samples, the median T cell count was approximately 150,000.

Templates that were synthetic TCR analogs were spiked into each PCR. Assay: immunoSEQ multiplex PCR; the TCRdb copy retains only in-frame clones and omits some. The sample lists approximately 70,000 clones; 85% to 90% were seen once. The CDR3 length is 17 residues. Germline-derived CDR1 and CDR2 are SNHLY and FYNNEI. The V segment lost 4 bases and the J segment 4 bases; nucleotides outside the gene matches: 8. The source of this sequence is a man in his 60s with urothelial cancer. The chain couples TRBV2 to TRBJ1-3; 12 bases align to TRBD1. Here the sequenced sample was PBMCs, taken around atezolizumab (anti-PD-L1) treatment. The CDR3 DNA is TGTGCCAGCAGTGGGGGACAGGGGGCGATTTCCGGAAACACCATATATTTT. It encodes CASSGGQGAISGNTIYF.